Below, 9 T cell receptor beta chains from the same sample are listed, as sequenced in a study of beta chain features in type 1 diabetes. Their antigen targets remain unknown. Overall study results and limits: Researchers report that Type 1 diabetes patients had moderately but significantly shorter TCRB CDR3s across all four CD4+ subsets.

cDNA synthesis used the whole RNA isolate, giving expressed TCRB sequences. Assay used: immunoSEQ multiplex PCR; TCRdb lists only in-frame clones, some missing. The top ten hold about 0.01% of the sample, which has about 400,000 clones, over 10% seen once. Material for sequencing was naive CD4+ T cells from blood. Receptor source: a woman aged 18-29 years with type 1 diabetes.

This sequence joins TRBV27 and TRBJ2-3; D is unclear. Germline assignment: CDR1 MNHEY and CDR2 SMNVEV (reference sequence). The V gene lost 4 bases and the J gene lost 1 base, with 15 bases spanning the gap. The CDR3 sequence is 16 residues long. The CDR3 region is CASSSPRGLGTDTQYF. The CDR3 nucleotides read TGTGCCAGCAGTTCCCCCAGAGGTCTAGGCACAGATACGCAGTATTTT.

The chain links TRBV19 to TRBJ2-7; 9 bases align to TRBD1. From germline, CDR1 is LNHDA and CDR2 SQIVND (reference sequence). This CDR3 contains 12 residues. V lost 10 bases to trimming and J lost 4 bases; unmatched junction nucleotides: 5. The CDR3 sequence is CATRDREYEQYF. The CDR3 DNA reads TGTGCCACCCGGGACAGGGAATACGAGCAGTACTTC.

V usage is TRBV5-1 and J usage is TRBJ2-3, with D uncertain. There are 13 residues in the CDR3. Trimming took off 3 bases at V and 4 bases at J, with 9 bases between the two ends. The germline CDR1 and CDR2 sequences are SGHRS and YFSETQ. As DNA, the CDR3 is TGCGCCAGCAGCTCGACGGCGGCAGATACGCAGTATTTT. It yields the protein CASSSTAADTQYF. Full variable domain (missing parts from reference TRBV5-1 and TRBJ2-3): KAGVTQTPRYLIKTRGQQVTLSCSPISGHRSVSWYQQTPGQGLQFLFEYFSETQRNKGNFPGRFSGRQFSNSRSEMNVSTLELGDSALYLCASSSTAADTQYFGPGTRLTVL.

The chain uses TRBV28 and TRBJ2-7, with 9 nucleotides matching TRBD2. CDR1 is MDHEN and CDR2 is SYDVKM in the germline V gene. This CDR3 is built from 14 residues. The trim removed 5 bases at V and 9 bases at J, leaving 11 bases unmatched. CDR3 nucleotide sequence: TGTGCCAGCAGTCTACTAGCGGGTCCGCCCCCGCAGTACTTC. Translation: CASSLLAGPPPQYF.

This clone occurred a few times. The CDR3 here is CASMRTVAGLPEQFF. In nucleotides, the CDR3 is TGTGCCAGCATGAGAACCGTAGCGGGCTTGCCAGAGCAGTTCTTC. V and J are TRBV6-5 and TRBJ2-1; 7 nucleotides match TRBD2. Germline-derived CDR1 and CDR2 are MNHEY and SVGAGI. V shed 7 bases and J 10 bases; nucleotides not matched to a gene: 16. This CDR3 has 15 residues.

V usage is TRBV29-1 and J usage is TRBJ2-7, with a possible D match to TRBD2 (5 bases). In germline, CDR1 is SQVTM, CDR2 ANQGSEA. Trimming shortened V by 3 bases and J by 5 bases, and 8 bases separated the two germline ends. CDR3 length: 11 residues. In nucleotides, the CDR3 is TGCAGCGTTGACGGGATCGACGAGCAGTACTTC. Amino acids: CSVDGIDEQYF.

This clone was counted between two and nine times. The chain couples TRBV23-1 to TRBJ2-7; 8 nucleotides line up with TRBD1. TRBV23-1 is designated an ORF whose function remains uncertain. The CDR3 is 18 residues long. Trimming removed 2 bases from V and 0 bases from J; junction bases left unmatched: 12. This CDR3 reads CASSQDLPGQEFSYEQYF. CDR3 nucleotides: TGCGCCAGCAGTCAAGACTTACCGGGACAGGAGTTCTCCTACGAGCAGTACTTC.

The CDR3 loop is CASSLSPGTTNYGYTF. CDR3 bases: TGTGCCAGCAGTTTATCCCCCGGGACAACTAACTATGGCTACACCTTC. The rearrangement uses TRBV27 and TRBJ1-2, with D possibly TRBD1 on 6 matching bases. The CDR3 totals 16 residues. Per germline, CDR1 MNHEY and CDR2 SMNVEV (reference sequence). V was pared by 0 bases and J by 0 bases, with 11 bases between.

The genes are TRBV6-1 and TRBJ1-3, with D hard to call. CDR1 and CDR2 (germline): MNHNS, SASEGT. Trimming removed 6 bases from V and 3 bases from J, with 9 bases in between. The CDR3 runs to 13 residues. The CDR3 sequence is CASRSGFGNTIYF. The DNA for the CDR3 is TGTGCCAGCAGGTCGGGGTTTGGAAACACCATATATTTT.